This T cell receptor beta chain originates from a study of shared clonotypes between healthy human individuals. Turning to the study itself: Aged 18 to 49, the donors were a couple of women and a few men.

The assay was immunoSEQ multiplex PCR, and TCRdb's table has in-frame clones only and misses some. This table has some 450,000 clones, 75% to 80% appearing once. Germline assignment: CDR1 SGHNT and CDR2 YYREEE (reference sequence). V dropped 4 bases and J dropped 0 bases, with 6 bases sitting between them. The CDR3 is 13 amino acids. The rearrangement links TRBV5-4 to TRBJ2-3; D is undetermined. The sequenced material came from PBMCs. The clonotype originates from a woman between 40 and 55 years old in good health. Some clones in this sample may be carry-over from other donors' samples. This CDR3 reads CASSPVSTDTQYF. The CDR3 DNA reads TGTGCCAGCAGCCCCGTCAGCACAGATACGCAGTATTTT.